These T cell receptor beta chains were read from a single sample in a study of CD8 T cells in ankylosing spondylitis. TCRdb reanalysed the 5' RACE reads using MiXCR and keeps one entry per CDR3 protein. The sample has around 340,000 distinct CDR3 sequences, roughly 14% seen once; the top ten hold about 1%. Sequenced sample: blood, either unsorted or a sorted T cell fraction (not recorded which). The receptors were sampled from a male donor with ankylosing spondylitis or in good health (not recorded which). The CDR3 runs from the conserved cysteine through the conserved F or W. A D gene is named only where the DNA matches it firmly. Clone size is shown for a subset of rows, as once, few, many or a class of expanded clone.

d_call	v_call	j_call	clone_size	cdr3_nt	cdr3_aa
TRBD2	TRBV10-3	TRBJ2-7	few	TGTGCCATCAGTGAAAGGCTAGCGGGAGTCGAGCAGTACTTC	CAISERLAGVEQYF
TRBD1	TRBV4-2	TRBJ2-5	.	TGTGCCAGCAGCCAAGTAGGGACAGGGGAAGAGACCCAGTACTTC	CASSQVGTGEETQYF
.	TRBV10-3	TRBJ1-1	many	TGTGCCTTCCAGGGAGGGGTTGGCACTGAAGCTTTCTTT	CAFQGGVGTEAFF
TRBD1	TRBV7-2	TRBJ1-6	few	TGTGCCAGCAGCTTAGGACAGGGACCAAATTCACCCCTCCACTTT	CASSLGQGPNSPLHF
.	TRBV29-1	TRBJ2-2	.	TGCAGCGTTTTCACAGGGAGTCCCGGGGAGCTGTTTTTT	CSVFTGSPGELFF
TRBD1	TRBV12-3/TRBV12-4	TRBJ2-2	many	TGTGCCAGCACCCGGGACAGCGTTTTTGGGGAGCTGTTTTTT	CASTRDSVFGELFF
TRBD2	TRBV5-1	TRBJ2-2	.	TGCGCCAGCAGTCAGAGCGGGAAGACCGGGGAGCTGTTTTTT	CASSQSGKTGELFF
.	TRBV6-6	TRBJ2-4	.	TGTGCCAGCAGTTACCAAATAAGGGACATTCAGTACTTC	CASSYQIRDIQYF
.	TRBV18	TRBJ2-3	few	TGTGCCAGCTCACCAGCTGCGGCGACGGAATTCACAGATACGCAGTATTTT	CASSPAAATEFTDTQYF
.	TRBV20-1	TRBJ2-2	few	TGCAGTGCTAAGCAGGGCCAAACCGGGGAGCTGTTTTTT	CSAKQGQTGELFF
.	TRBV12-3/TRBV12-4	TRBJ2-3	many	TGTGCCAGCAGCTACAGGGATAAGGGACCAGATACGCAGTATTTT	CASSYRDKGPDTQYF
.	TRBV5-1	TRBJ1-4	many	TGCGCCAGCAGCCCCGACCCGGGGGAAAAACTGTTTTTT	CASSPDPGEKLFF
.	TRBV5-1	TRBJ2-1	.	TGCGCCAGCAGCCCCAACTTAGGGAGCTCCTACAATGAGCAGTTCTTC	CASSPNLGSSYNEQFF
.	TRBV29-1	TRBJ2-2	.	TGCAGCGTTGGGGCGGGGCTACCTGGCGGGGAGCTGTTTTTT	CSVGAGLPGGELFF
TRBD2	TRBV20-1	TRBJ2-5	few	TGCAGTGCATCAAGACTAGCGGAAGAGACCCAGTACTTC	CSASRLAEETQYF
.	TRBV2	TRBJ2-5	.	TGTGCCAGCGGCTTCAATTGGGAGACCCAGTACTTC	CASGFNWETQYF
TRBD2	TRBV4-1	TRBJ2-5	.	TGCGCCAGCAGCCCGGAGGGACTAGCGGGGGTGCGGGGAGAGACCCAGTACTTC	CASSPEGLAGVRGETQYF
.	TRBV7-8	TRBJ1-2	.	TGTGCCAGCAGCTTACCCTCGACCACGGGCAACTATGGCTACACCTTC	CASSLPSTTGNYGYTF
TRBD1	TRBV3-1	TRBJ1-5	few	TGTGCCAGCAGCCAGACAGGGGCGGGCAATCAGCCCCAGCATTTT	CASSQTGAGNQPQHF
TRBD1	TRBV18	TRBJ1-3	.	TGTGCCAGCTCACCGACGACAGGGAACGGAAACACCATATATTTT	CASSPTTGNGNTIYF
.	TRBV5-1	TRBJ2-1	many	TGCGCCAGCAGCTATGGGACTGGACCAATGGATGAGCAGTTCTTC	CASSYGTGPMDEQFF